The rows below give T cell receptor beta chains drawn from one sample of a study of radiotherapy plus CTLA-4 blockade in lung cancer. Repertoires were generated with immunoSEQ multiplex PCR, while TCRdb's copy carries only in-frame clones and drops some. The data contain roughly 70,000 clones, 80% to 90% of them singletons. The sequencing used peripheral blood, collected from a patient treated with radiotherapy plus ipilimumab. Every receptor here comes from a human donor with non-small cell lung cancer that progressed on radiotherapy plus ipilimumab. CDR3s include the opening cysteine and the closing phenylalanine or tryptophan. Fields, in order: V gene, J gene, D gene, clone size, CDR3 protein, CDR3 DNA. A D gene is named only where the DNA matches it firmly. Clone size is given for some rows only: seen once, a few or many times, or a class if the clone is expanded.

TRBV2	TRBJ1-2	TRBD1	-	CASTPGQGTRSGYTF	TGTGCCAGCACCCCCGGACAGGGGACTCGATCAGGCTACACCTTC
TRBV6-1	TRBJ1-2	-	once	CASSQSQGPYGYTF	TGTGCCAGCAGTCAGAGCCAGGGGCCCTATGGCTACACCTTC
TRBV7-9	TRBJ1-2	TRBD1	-	CASSLAGRGVGYTF	TGTGCCAGCAGCTTAGCGGGCAGGGGGGTCGGCTACACCTTC
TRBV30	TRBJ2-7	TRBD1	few	CAWRTGTLGQYF	TGTGCCTGGAGGACAGGGACCCTCGGGCAGTACTTC
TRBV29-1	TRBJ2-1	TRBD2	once	CSVVIRLAGYNEQFF	TGCAGCGTTGTAATCCGTCTAGCGGGCTACAATGAGCAGTTCTTC
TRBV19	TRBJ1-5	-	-	CASSPLTGRSNQPQHF	TGTGCCAGTAGTCCGTTGACAGGACGTAGCAATCAGCCCCAGCATTTT
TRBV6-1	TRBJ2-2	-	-	CASIFEGRRTGELFF	TGTGCCAGCATCTTCGAGGGGAGGAGGACCGGGGAGCTGTTTTTT
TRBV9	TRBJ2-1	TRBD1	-	CASSARTGTYNEQFF	TGTGCCAGCAGCGCAAGGACAGGGACGTACAATGAGCAGTTCTTC
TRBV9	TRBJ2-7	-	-	CASSVGGGSFEQYF	TGTGCCAGCAGCGTAGGGGGAGGCTCATTCGAGCAGTACTTC
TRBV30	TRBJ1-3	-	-	CAWSVMSGSGNTIYF	TGTGCCTGGAGTGTTATGTCAGGCTCTGGAAACACCATATATTTT
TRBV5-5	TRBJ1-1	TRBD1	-	CASSLGPGQGARTEAFF	TGTGCCAGCAGCTTGGGACCGGGACAGGGGGCGCGCACTGAAGCTTTCTTT
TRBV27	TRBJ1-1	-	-	CASSLSKKNTEAFF	TGTGCCAGCAGTTTATCGAAAAAGAACACTGAAGCTTTCTTT
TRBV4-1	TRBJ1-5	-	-	CASSENPGHTQPQHF	TGCGCCAGCAGCGAAAACCCGGGACATACCCAGCCCCAGCATTTT
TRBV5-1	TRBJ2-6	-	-	CASSLVGANVLTF	TGCGCCAGCAGCTTGGTTGGGGCCAACGTCCTGACTTTC
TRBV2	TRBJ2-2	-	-	CASSEGGTGELFF	TGTGCCAGCAGTGAAGGGGGGACCGGGGAGCTGTTTTTT
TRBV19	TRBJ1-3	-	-	CASSKTGAGNTIYF	TGTGCCAGTAGTAAGACAGGAGCCGGAAACACCATATATTTT
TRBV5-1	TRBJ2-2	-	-	CASSLGRELFF	TGCGCCAGCAGCTTGGGACGGGAGCTGTTTTTT